These 24 T cell receptor beta chains were all obtained from the same sample, sequenced in a study of shared clonotypes between healthy human individuals. Naive CD8 isolation took CD45RO-negative cells positively selected for CCR7 and excluded terminally differentiated effector memory CD45RA+ cells. Clones were read by immunoSEQ multiplex PCR, and TCRdb kept only the in-frame ones, dropping some. The sample lists 2 million or so clones; about 95% were seen once. Material: naive CD8+ T cells sorted from blood. The receptor set was obtained from a man younger than 30 in good health.

This clone was counted once. The chain is built from TRBV9 and TRBJ2-7; 11 positions agree with TRBD2. This CDR3 is built from 16 residues. In germline, CDR1 is SGDLS, CDR2 YYNGEE. V was clipped by 4 bases and J by 4 bases; unmatched bases: 10. CDR3 sequence (DNA): TGTGCCAGCAGCCCCTACTCAACTAGCGGGAGTTACGAGCAGTACTTC. It encodes CASSPYSTSGSYEQYF.

V and J are TRBV6-5 and TRBJ1-1, with D maybe TRBD1 (5 bases). CDR1 is MNHEY and CDR2 is SVGAGI in the germline V gene. Trimming pared 6 bases from V and 10 bases from J, leaving 15 bases between. The CDR3 has 12 amino acids. The DNA of the CDR3 is TGTGCCAGCAGCAGCAATCTTGGGGGAGCTTTCTTT. It is translated as CASSSNLGGAFF.

This chain joins TRBV6-5 and TRBJ2-2, with 9 bases lining up with TRBD2. Losses at the gene ends were 8 bases for V and 8 bases for J; bases not matched to a gene: 6. Germline V gene data show CDR1 as MNHEY and CDR2 as SVGAGI. The CDR3 has 13 residues. This chain's CDR3 is CASAGGPQGELFF. In nucleotides, the CDR3 is TGTGCCAGCGCGGGAGGGCCCCAGGGGGAGCTGTTTTTT.

This chain connects TRBV5-1 to TRBJ1-2; weak D call: TRBD1 (6 bases). Germline V lookup: CDR1 SGHRS, CDR2 YFSETQ. This CDR3 is 16 amino acids long. Trimming removed 4 bases from V and 1 base from J, with 17 bases in between. CDR3 DNA: TGCGCCAGCAGCGACCCAGGGGTCGCCAATAACTATGGCTACACCTTC. Translating it yields CASSDPGVANNYGYTF.

The CDR3 loop reads CASSQGGDSSYEQYF. As DNA, the CDR3 is TGCGCCAGCAGCCAAGGCGGGGACTCCTCCTACGAGCAGTACTTC. The chain joins TRBV4-1 to TRBJ2-7; tentatively, D is TRBD2 (6 bases). V was clipped by 1 base and J by 0 bases, with 10 bases between them. Germline values: CDR1 MGHRA, CDR2 YSYEKL. There are 15 residues in the CDR3.

The chain combines TRBV5-4 with TRBJ2-3, with D tentatively TRBD1 or TRBD2 (5 bases each). V was shortened by 3 bases and J by 0 bases, with 11 bases between the two germline ends. The CDR3 has 15 residues. CDR1 and CDR2 (germline): SGHNT, YYREEE (reference sequence). The CDR3 spells CASSYGGPSTDTQYF. In DNA, the CDR3 is TGTGCCAGCAGCTATGGGGGTCCTAGCACAGATACGCAGTATTTT.

The CDR3: CASSLLRGTGATGELFF. The CDR3 DNA is TGTGCCAGCAGTTTATTAAGGGGGACAGGGGCCACCGGGGAGCTGTTTTTT. This rearrangement joins TRBV27 to TRBJ2-2; 10 nucleotides match TRBD1. V was clipped by 1 base and J by 4 bases; unmatched bases: 6. The V gene's germline CDR1 is MNHEY and CDR2 SMNVEV (reference sequence). The length of the CDR3 is 17 residues.

The genes are TRBV7-9 and TRBJ2-7; D gene ambiguous. Germline V gene sequence: CDR1 SEHNR, CDR2 FQNEAQ (reference sequence). Trimming cost V 2 bases and J 2 bases, with 10 bases left between them. The CDR3 totals 14 residues. CDR3 amino acids: CASSLLERPYEQYF. The CDR3, as DNA: TGTGCCAGCAGCTTACTTGAAAGACCCTACGAGCAGTACTTC.

The chain couples TRBV9 to TRBJ2-7, with 9 bases lining up with TRBD1. Germline V gene sequence: CDR1 SGDLS, CDR2 YYNGEE. The length of the CDR3 is 14 residues. Germline trimming cut 4 bases from V and 5 bases from J; bases unmatched to any gene: 7. This CDR3 is CASSLGQGLDEQYF. CDR3 sequence (DNA): TGTGCCAGCAGCCTCGGACAGGGGTTAGACGAGCAGTACTTC.

This clone was recorded once. This chain uses TRBV6-5 with TRBJ2-3, with D maybe TRBD1 (6 bases). The V and J ends lost 11 bases and 0 bases respectively, with 12 bases between them. CDR1 and CDR2 (germline): MNHEY, SVGAGI. This CDR3 is 13 amino acids long. The CDR3 coding sequence is TGTGCCGCCCAGGACAGTAGCACAGATACGCAGTATTTT. This codes for CAAQDSSTDTQYF.

The chain joins TRBV15 to TRBJ2-7; D gene uncertain. The germline V gene has CDR1 LNHNV and CDR2 YYDKDF (reference sequence). CDR3 length: 16 amino acids. The ends were cut back, 5 bases at V and 2 bases at J, with 19 bases in the middle. The CDR3 protein is CATSPSSAVSAYEQYF. CDR3 nucleotides: TGTGCCACCAGCCCCTCTAGTGCAGTGTCAGCCTACGAGCAGTACTTC.

The chain has TRBV7-8 and TRBJ2-3, with a weak D call TRBD1 (7 bases). This CDR3 has 17 amino acids. The germline CDR1 and CDR2 sequences are SGHVS and FQNEAQ. Trimming stripped 2 bases from V and 2 bases from J, with 17 bases between. The CDR3 region has the DNA TGTGCCAGCAGCTTACCGTCTCAGGGGGAGGTCACAGATACGCAGTATTTT. Its protein is CASSLPSQGEVTDTQYF.

The chain links TRBV9 to TRBJ2-1, with 12 bases that match TRBD2. J was trimmed by 3 bases and V by 3 bases; bases with no gene match: 4. The CDR3 has 16 amino acids. Germline V gene sequence: CDR1 SGDLS, CDR2 YYNGEE. This chain's CDR3 is CASSALGLAGYNEQFF. CDR3 DNA sequence: TGTGCCAGCAGCGCTCTGGGACTAGCGGGCTACAATGAGCAGTTCTTC.

V gene TRBV7-8 combines with J gene TRBJ2-2; 7 bases align to TRBD1. CDR3 length equals 15 residues. The germline CDR1 and CDR2 sequences are SGHVS and FQNEAQ. Trimming at V came to 5 bases and at J to 3 bases, leaving 6 bases not matched to a gene. The CDR3 coding sequence is TGTGCCAGCAGCCTTAGGGGGCCGGACACCGGGGAGCTGTTTTTT. Translated, it gives CASSLRGPDTGELFF.

The gene calls are TRBV15 and TRBJ2-5, with 7 positions matching TRBD1. The J segment lost 0 bases and the V segment lost 3 bases, leaving 10 bases of the junction unmatched. CDR3 length equals 17 residues. Germline V CDR1 and CDR2: LNHNV, YYDKDF (reference sequence). Here the CDR3 reads CATSSEFGTVYQETQYF. The CDR3 DNA sequence: TGTGCCACCAGCAGCGAATTCGGGACAGTCTACCAAGAGACCCAGTACTTC.

Details on this clone: The sample contains more than one DNA sequence encoding this CDR3. This chain uses TRBV19 with TRBJ2-7, with D tentatively TRBD1 or TRBD2 (5 bases each). Trimming stripped 3 bases from V and 3 bases from J, with 12 bases between. Germline loops: CDR1 LNHDA, CDR2 SQIVND (reference sequence). The CDR3 totals 14 residues. The CDR3 nucleotides are TGTGCCAGTAGTATCAGGGACGGTGGCTACGAGCAGTACTTC. Translation gives CASSIRDGGYEQYF.

A word on this clone: Additional DNA sequences in this sample encode the identical CDR3. The chain has TRBV5-1 and TRBJ2-1; D perhaps matches TRBD2 (6 bases). The CDR3 spans 15 residues. The germline V gene has CDR1 SGHRS and CDR2 YFSETQ. V was shortened by 4 bases and J by 0 bases, with 11 bases between the two germline ends. CDR3: CASSLDGSSYNEQFF. The CDR3 region has the DNA TGCGCCAGCAGCCTTGACGGGAGCTCCTACAATGAGCAGTTCTTC.

V gene TRBV11-3 combines with J gene TRBJ2-1; D gene ambiguous. V lost 5 bases, J lost 7 bases, and 15 bases lay in between. The germline CDR1 and CDR2 sequences are SGHNT and YENEEA. This CDR3 has 14 residues. In DNA, the CDR3 is TGTGCCAGCAGCCCCTCGCGGCTGGGGAATGAGCAGTTCTTC. Encoded protein: CASSPSRLGNEQFF.

The chain carries TRBV7-8 and TRBJ2-7, with TRBD1 matching over 9 bases. V gave up 1 base and J gave up 3 bases; unmatched junction bases: 7. Germline V gene lookup returns CDR1 SGHVS and CDR2 FQNEAQ. The CDR3 loop spans 16 amino acids. The CDR3: CASSLVPGQGLYEQYF. Written as DNA, the CDR3 is TGTGCCAGCAGCTTAGTGCCGGGACAGGGACTCTACGAGCAGTACTTC. The entire variable domain, with the rest obtained from reference TRBV7-8 and TRBJ2-7, is as follows: GAGVSQSPRYKVAKRGQDVALRCDPISGHVSLFWYQQALGQGPEFLTYFQNEAQLDKSGLPSDRFFAERPEGSVSTLKIQRTQQEDSAVYLCASSLVPGQGLYEQYFGPGTRLTVT.

This clone was seen more than once but under ten times. V usage is TRBV10-3 and J usage is TRBJ2-2; D is ambiguous. Germline CDR1 reads ENHRY; CDR2 reads SYGVKD. Trimming took off 4 bases at V and 1 base at J, with 4 bases between the two ends. The CDR3 is made up of 13 amino acids. This CDR3 reads CAISAENTGELFF. The CDR3 DNA sequence: TGTGCCATCAGTGCAGAGAACACCGGGGAGCTGTTTTTT.

This chain uses TRBV7-8 with TRBJ2-7; no clear D gene. CDR1 and CDR2 (germline): SGHVS, FQNEAQ. V lost 5 bases to trimming and J lost 0 bases, with 14 bases between them. The CDR3 totals 15 residues. The CDR3 reads CASSGEARSSYEQYF. CDR3 nucleotide sequence: TGTGCCAGCAGCGGAGAAGCGAGGAGCTCCTACGAGCAGTACTTC.

This rearrangement joins TRBV7-9 to TRBJ2-1; 9 bases are shared with TRBD1. V was clipped by 3 bases and J by 6 bases; unmatched bases: 6. Germline V CDR1 and CDR2: SEHNR, FQNEAQ (reference sequence). This CDR3 spans 15 amino acids. The CDR3 loop is CASSLGQGLVNEQFF. The DNA for the CDR3 is TGTGCCAGCAGCTTGGGACAGGGTCTAGTCAATGAGCAGTTCTTC.

The chain recombines TRBV7-9 with TRBJ2-7, with D possibly being TRBD2 (5 bases). Germline V gives CDR1 SEHNR, CDR2 FQNEAQ (reference sequence). Trimming took 5 bases from V and 5 from J, leaving 13 bases between them. The CDR3 runs to 13 residues. CDR3 sequence reads: CASSPKGDNEQYF. The CDR3 nucleotides are TGTGCCAGCAGCCCTAAGGGAGATAACGAGCAGTACTTC. The full variable domain, its missing parts supplied by reference TRBV7-9 and TRBJ2-7, is DTGVSQNPRHKITKRGQNVTFRCDPISEHNRLYWYRQTLGQGPEFLTYFQNEAQLEKSRLLSDRFSAERPKGSFSTLEIQRTEQGDSAMYLCASSPKGDNEQYFGPGTRLTVT.

Points on this clone: Other nucleotide sequences from this sample produce the same CDR3. The rearrangement uses TRBV28 and TRBJ2-5; possibly TRBD1 for D (5 bases). Germline V lookup: CDR1 MDHEN, CDR2 SYDVKM. The length of the CDR3 is 14 residues. V lost 2 bases and J 5 bases, leaving 12 bases between the germline ends. In DNA form, the CDR3 reads TGTGCCAGCAGTTTACAGGGCCTGGGGGAGACCCAGTACTTC. This codes for CASSLQGLGETQYF.